Presented here are 19 T cell receptor beta chains from one specimen sequenced in a study of siplizumab effects on memory and regulatory T cells. Profiled with immunoSEQ multiplex PCR; TCRdb holds only in-frame clones, not every one. The sample contains tens of thousands of clones, over 95% of which appear only once. Sequencing used naive CD8+ T cells sorted from blood. Receptors originate from a human donor in good health.

The V call is TRBV27, the J call TRBJ2-5; 10 bases map to TRBD1. Trimming cost V 4 bases and J 7 bases; bases outside gene matches: 12. Germline-derived CDR1 and CDR2 are MNHEY and SMNVEV (reference sequence). The CDR3 covers 16 residues. The CDR3, as DNA: TGTGCCAGCAGTTCACGGGACAGGGGAGACGGTGGGACCCAGTACTTC. Translated: CASSSRDRGDGGTQYF.

J is TRBJ2-1 and V is TRBV2; the D is unclear. The length of the CDR3 is 14 residues. Germline CDR1 and CDR2: SNHLY and FYNNEI. V lost 1 base, J lost 6 bases, and 10 bases lay in between. CDR3 in DNA: TGTGCCAGCAGTGAAGAGGGCAGCATCAATGAGCAGTTCTTC. Translating gives CASSEEGSINEQFF.

The V gene is TRBV27, the J gene TRBJ2-7; TRBD2 is a possible D gene (5 bases). From germline, CDR1 is MNHEY and CDR2 SMNVEV (reference sequence). This CDR3 contains 13 residues. Trimming cost V 3 bases and J 1 base, with 7 bases left between them. CDR3 protein: CASSLGASYEQYF. The CDR3 DNA sequence: TGTGCCAGCAGTTTGGGAGCGTCCTACGAGCAGTACTTC.

This sequence joins TRBV6-5 and TRBJ2-5, with TRBD2 identical over 7 bases. Germline assignment: CDR1 MNHEY and CDR2 SVGAGI. The CDR3 contains 13 residues. With 6 bases clipped from V and 5 bases from J, the junction kept 6 bases outside the gene matches. The CDR3 spells CASRWGGGETQYF. CDR3 DNA: TGTGCCAGCAGGTGGGGGGGAGGGGAGACCCAGTACTTC.

The chain has TRBV10-1 and TRBJ2-7; D possibly corresponds to TRBD2 (6 bases). CDR1 and CDR2 from the germline V gene are WNHNN and SYGVQD (reference sequence). The CDR3 length is 14 residues. Trimming removed 3 bases from V and 0 bases from J, with 9 bases in between. CDR3: CASSDGTPSYEQYF. As DNA, the CDR3 is TGCGCCAGCAGTGACGGGACTCCCTCCTACGAGCAGTACTTC.

J is TRBJ2-7 and V is TRBV7-9, with 15 nucleotides matching TRBD2. This CDR3 region has 17 residues. V dropped 6 bases and J dropped 0; count of bases not matched to a gene: 6. Looked up from germline, CDR1 is SEHNR and CDR2 is FQNEAQ (reference sequence). The CDR3 DNA reads as TGTGCCAGCAGTCGCGGACTAGCGGGAGGGCCCTCCTACGAGCAGTACTTC. This codes for CASSRGLAGGPSYEQYF.

The rearrangement links TRBV15 to TRBJ1-1; 8 bases line up with TRBD1. Germline values: CDR1 LNHNV, CDR2 YYDKDF (reference sequence). This CDR3 is 15 amino acids long. J gave up 5 bases and V 1 base, and 6 bases lay outside the gene matches. In nucleotides, the CDR3 is TGTGCCACCAGCAGAGGGAGACAGGGGAAGACTGAAGCTTTCTTT. Residues: CATSRGRQGKTEAFF.

The chain employs TRBV27 and TRBJ2-7, with 9 nucleotides matching TRBD1. V shed 8 bases, J shed 5 bases, and the junction held 16 bases outside the gene matches. CDR3 length: 16 residues. Per germline, CDR1 MNHEY and CDR2 SMNVEV (reference sequence). The DNA of the CDR3 is TGTGCCAGCGCCAAACGCCGGGACAGGGAGGTCCACGAGCAGTACTTC. This encodes CASAKRRDREVHEQYF.

The rearrangement links TRBV27 to TRBJ2-7; D is unclear. The CDR3 loop spans 13 amino acids. Germline loops: CDR1 MNHEY, CDR2 SMNVEV (reference sequence). The V end was cut by 5 bases, the J end by 2 bases, with 10 bases between. CDR3 amino acids: CASSQSEAYEQYF. DNA of the CDR3: TGTGCCAGCAGTCAATCAGAGGCCTACGAGCAGTACTTC.

As concerns this clone: The same CDR3 can be traced to other DNA sequences in this sample. V gene TRBV4-1 combines with J gene TRBJ1-1; D is undetermined. This CDR3 has 14 amino acids. V was pared by 0 bases and J by 1 base, with 6 bases between. Germline V gene data show CDR1 as MGHRA and CDR2 as YSYEKL. CDR3 in amino acids: CASSQDRENTEAFF. The CDR3 coding sequence is TGCGCCAGCAGCCAAGATCGGGAGAACACTGAAGCTTTCTTT.

This chain uses TRBV2 with TRBJ2-5; unclear D gene. CDR3 length: 15 amino acids. Trimming left V 0 bases short and J 0 bases short, with 8 bases between. CDR1 is SNHLY, CDR2 FYNNEI, per germline. The CDR3 region has the DNA TGTGCCAGCAGTGAAGCGGCGGCAGACCAAGAGACCCAGTACTTC. Its protein product is CASSEAAADQETQYF.

This sequence joins TRBV5-1 and TRBJ2-7; D may match TRBD1 or TRBD2 (7 bases each). The CDR3 has 12 amino acids. The germline CDR1 and CDR2 sequences are SGHRS and YFSETQ. V lost 7 bases, J lost 3 bases, and 11 bases lay in between. In DNA, the CDR3 is TGCGCCAGCGGGGGGGACAGCTACGAGCAGTACTTC. It codes for CASGGDSYEQYF.

CDR3 nucleotide sequence: TGTGCCAGCAGTTTCGAAGGGAGCTATGGCTACACCTTC. Translation: CASSFEGSYGYTF. This chain connects TRBV28 to TRBJ1-2; D call uncertain. The CDR3 consists of 13 residues. From germline, CDR1 is MDHEN and CDR2 SYDVKM. The ends were cut back, 3 bases at V and 4 bases at J, with 9 bases in the middle.

Comments on this clone: This sample includes further DNA sequences coding for the same CDR3. This chain uses TRBV9 with TRBJ2-7; the D is unclear. The CDR3 totals 12 residues. Germline CDR1 and CDR2: SGDLS and YYNGEE. Trimming cost V 0 bases and J 3 bases, with 4 bases left between them. CDR3 in amino acids: CASSVDGYEQYF. As DNA, the CDR3 is TGTGCCAGCAGCGTAGACGGCTACGAGCAGTACTTC.

This rearrangement joins TRBV15 to TRBJ1-2; 11 nucleotides line up with TRBD1. With V trimmed by 5 bases and J by 2 bases, 10 bases remained unmatched. The CDR3 has 17 residues. Germline V gene lookup returns CDR1 LNHNV and CDR2 YYDKDF (reference sequence). The CDR3 DNA is TGTGCCACCAGCGGGTTGGACAGGGGGCTCGGGAACTATGGCTACACCTTC. Translated: CATSGLDRGLGNYGYTF.

The rearrangement links TRBV30 to TRBJ1-2, with 7 positions matching TRBD1. Germline V gene data show CDR1 as GTSNPN and CDR2 as SVGIG (reference sequence). The CDR3 covers 12 residues. V shed 3 bases, J shed 7 bases, and the junction held 5 bases outside the gene matches. DNA for the CDR3: TGTGCCTGGAGGGCGGACAGGCCTGGCTACACCTTC. Translation gives CAWRADRPGYTF.

Notes on this clone: The junction departs from the called germline gene at one end, perhaps through a read error. V is TRBV11-2 and J is TRBJ1-2; D gene uncertain. This CDR3 region has 14 residues. Germline V gene sequence: CDR1 SGHAT, CDR2 FQNNGV. CDR3 region: CASSLEPQVAGYTF. The CDR3 DNA reads as TGTGCCAGCAGCCTAGAACCCCAGGTCGCCGGCTACACCTTC. Full variable domain (remainder filled in from reference TRBV11-2 and TRBJ1-2): EAGVAQSPRYKIIEKRQSVAFWCNPISGHATLYWYQQILGQGPKLLIQFQNNGVVDDSQLPKDRFSAERLKGVDSTLKIQPAKLEDSAVYLCASSLEPQVAGYTFGSGTRLTVV.

The CDR3 loop reads CASSYSLRTEAFF. The CDR3 DNA is TGTGCCAGCAGTTACTCGTTGAGGACTGAAGCTTTCTTT. The V and J genes are TRBV6-5 and TRBJ1-1, with D hard to call. V shed 0 bases and J shed 5 bases, with 7 bases lying between them. Germline-derived CDR1 and CDR2 are MNHEY and SVGAGI. This CDR3 contains 13 residues.

The chain carries TRBV6-5 and TRBJ2-7; D unresolved. Between the trimmed V and J ends, which lost 2 bases and 3 bases, there was a span of 8 bases. Germline V gene lookup returns CDR1 MNHEY and CDR2 SVGAGI. This CDR3 has 13 amino acids. The CDR3 is CASSYNSRYEQYF. DNA of the CDR3: TGTGCCAGCAGTTACAATAGTCGCTACGAGCAGTACTTC.